A selection of T cell receptor beta chains follows, all from one sample in a study of T cells in Graves' hyperthyroidism and ophthalmopathy. MiXCR, applied by TCRdb to the multiplex PCR reads, yields one record per CDR3 protein. The sample carries about 99,000 distinct CDR3 sequences, 47% recorded once. Input material: blood. The receptors derive from a man between 40 and 49 years old with Graves' hyperthyroidism. Each CDR3 is given with its conserved first and last residue. The D gene is left open where the match is weak. Only some rows state a clone size, as once, few, many or a class for expanded clones.

cdr3_nt: TGTGCCAGCAGCTCTGAGGGAAGCGGAGAGACCCAGTACTTC
cdr3_aa: CASSSEGSGETQYF
d_call: .
clone_size: .
v_call: TRBV7-6
j_call: TRBJ2-5

cdr3_nt: TGTGCCAGCAGCTTGGTGGGGCTGGGGTCTACTGAGCAGTTCTTC
cdr3_aa: CASSLVGLGSTEQFF
d_call: .
clone_size: .
v_call: TRBV7-2
j_call: TRBJ2-1

cdr3_nt: TGTGCCATCAGTAGGGACAGGGTAGGGAGTTGGGAAGCCAAAAACATTCAGTACTTC
cdr3_aa: CAISRDRVGSWEAKNIQYF
d_call: TRBD1
clone_size: .
v_call: TRBV10-3
j_call: TRBJ2-4

cdr3_nt: TGTGCCAGCAGCTTAGTTGGGGGCGCGGGCAATCAGCCCCAGCATTTT
cdr3_aa: CASSLVGGAGNQPQHF
d_call: .
clone_size: many
v_call: TRBV7-8
j_call: TRBJ1-5

cdr3_nt: TGTGCCCACAACCGCAGGAACACTGAAGCTTTCTTT
cdr3_aa: CAHNRRNTEAFF
d_call: .
clone_size: .
v_call: TRBV2
j_call: TRBJ1-1

cdr3_nt: TGTGCCAGCAGTGCGGTTAGCGGGGGTACAGATACGCAGTATTTT
cdr3_aa: CASSAVSGGTDTQYF
d_call: TRBD2
clone_size: .
v_call: TRBV2
j_call: TRBJ2-3

cdr3_nt: TGCAGTGCTAGTACGGTTCGAAGGAACACCGGGGAGCTGTTTTTT
cdr3_aa: CSASTVRRNTGELFF
d_call: .
clone_size: many
v_call: TRBV20-1
j_call: TRBJ2-2

cdr3_nt: TGTGCCAGCAGCCACCGGGATTACAATGAGCAGTTCTTC
cdr3_aa: CASSHRDYNEQFF
d_call: .
clone_size: many
v_call: TRBV5-4
j_call: TRBJ2-1

cdr3_nt: TGTGCCAGCACCGAAGGACAGGGGGAAACTGAAGCTTTCTTT
cdr3_aa: CASTEGQGETEAFF
d_call: TRBD1
clone_size: .
v_call: TRBV6-1
j_call: TRBJ1-1

cdr3_nt: TGTGCCAGCAGTTACTCGTGGCTGAAGGAAGCTTTCTTT
cdr3_aa: CASSYSWLKEAFF
d_call: .
clone_size: few
v_call: TRBV6-6
j_call: TRBJ1-1

cdr3_nt: TGTGCCAGCAGCCCTGACAGCTTCTATGGCTACACCTTC
cdr3_aa: CASSPDSFYGYTF
d_call: .
clone_size: many
v_call: TRBV6-5
j_call: TRBJ1-2

cdr3_nt: TGCGCCAGCAGCTTGGCCCTCCCGGAAGACACCATATATTTT
cdr3_aa: CASSLALPEDTIYF
d_call: .
clone_size: many
v_call: TRBV5-1
j_call: TRBJ1-3

cdr3_nt: TGTGCCAGCAGCATTACAGGACGCACCAGTAGTCTCCACTTT
cdr3_aa: CASSITGRTSSLHF
d_call: .
clone_size: once
v_call: TRBV7-3
j_call: TRBJ1-6

cdr3_nt: TGTGCCAGCAGCGCAAGGGACACGGACTACGAGCAGTACTTC
cdr3_aa: CASSARDTDYEQYF
d_call: .
clone_size: many
v_call: TRBV13
j_call: TRBJ2-7

cdr3_nt: TGCAGCTTGGAAGGGGGCTCCTACGAGCAGTACTTC
cdr3_aa: CSLEGGSYEQYF
d_call: .
clone_size: .
v_call: TRBV29-1
j_call: TRBJ2-7

cdr3_nt: TGTGCCAGCAGCTTAGGGATCGGTTACGAGCAGTACTTC
cdr3_aa: CASSLGIGYEQYF
d_call: .
clone_size: many
v_call: TRBV11-3
j_call: TRBJ2-7

cdr3_nt: TGCAGCGTGTTCAGGGGGCGTGAGCAGTACTTC
cdr3_aa: CSVFRGREQYF
d_call: TRBD1
clone_size: medium-sized
v_call: TRBV29-1
j_call: TRBJ2-7

cdr3_nt: TGTGCCAGCAGCGTAGAAGGGGAATCCAATTATGGCTACACCTTC
cdr3_aa: CASSVEGESNYGYTF
d_call: .
clone_size: .
v_call: TRBV7-2
j_call: TRBJ1-2

cdr3_nt: TGTGCCAGCAGCCCAGGGGGCGGGCAGCCCCAGCATTTT
cdr3_aa: CASSPGGGQPQHF
d_call: TRBD1
clone_size: .
v_call: TRBV9
j_call: TRBJ1-5

cdr3_nt: .
cdr3_aa: CSVGEGANEKLFF
d_call: .
clone_size: once
v_call: TRBV29-1
j_call: TRBJ1-4